The rows below give T cell receptor beta chains drawn from one sample of a study of brain T cells in children with intractable seizures. Method: immunoSEQ multiplex PCR; TCRdb's copy keeps in-frame clones and lacks some. The sample consists of about 340,000 clones, about 93% of them appearing once. The specimen comprised peripheral blood, sampled 4 to 6 months after surgery. Receptor source: a boy under three years old with tuberous sclerosis and intractable seizures. Both conserved end residues are part of each CDR3. A D gene is named only where the DNA matches it firmly. Size is omitted from some rows. Given values are once, few, many or a class for expanded clones.

.,TRBJ2-7,16,TRBV10-2,.,CASSESSQVGFYEQYF,TGCGCCAGCAGTGAGTCAAGTCAGGTGGGCTTCTACGAGCAGTACTTC
.,TRBJ1-1,12,TRBV30,.,CAWLLTAGDAFF,TGTGCCTGGCTGTTGACAGCAGGGGATGCTTTCTTT
.,TRBJ1-5,19,TRBV30,TRBD1,CAWSAYRGLLGNSNQPQHF,TGTGCCTGGAGCGCCTACAGGGGACTTTTGGGAAATAGCAATCAGCCCCAGCATTTT
.,TRBJ2-5,15,TRBV7-6,.,CASSLDLGGRETQYF,TGTGCCAGCAGCTTAGATCTGGGGGGAAGAGAGACCCAGTACTTC
once,TRBJ1-1,14,TRBV29-1,.,CSVDIGGRNTEAFF,TGCAGCGTTGATATTGGGGGGCGGAACACTGAAGCTTTCTTT
.,TRBJ2-6,16,TRBV19,.,CASSRTGNSGANVLTF,TGTGCCAGTAGTCGTACAGGGAACTCTGGGGCCAACGTCCTGACTTTC
.,TRBJ2-5,14,TRBV7-6,.,CASNLGTRVETQYF,TGTGCCAGCAACTTGGGCACAAGGGTGGAGACCCAGTACTTC
.,TRBJ2-7,12,TRBV12-3/TRBV12-4,.,CASREGDYEQYF,TGTGCCAGTAGGGAGGGGGACTACGAGCAGTACTTC
.,TRBJ2-2,16,TRBV7-7,TRBD2,CASSLHSGGATGELFF,TGTGCTAGCAGCCTCCATAGCGGGGGAGCCACCGGGGAGCTGTTTTTT
.,TRBJ2-1,15,TRBV24-1,TRBD1,CATSDLRTGGYEQFF,TGTGCCACCAGTGACCTGCGGACAGGGGGTTATGAGCAGTTCTTC
few,TRBJ1-1,12,TRBV12-3/TRBV12-4,TRBD1,CASSLGQTEAFF,TGTGCCAGCAGTTTGGGACAGACAGAAGCTTTCTTT
.,TRBJ2-3,13,TRBV7-3,.,CASSLIPTDTQYF,TGTGCCAGCAGCTTAATCCCGACAGATACGCAGTATTTT
.,TRBJ2-3,16,TRBV7-2,.,CASSLAVGGITDTQYF,TGTGCCAGCAGCTTAGCAGTGGGGGGAATAACAGATACGCAGTATTTT
once,TRBJ1-1,14,TRBV9,.,CASSSRSQNTEAFF,TGTGCCAGCAGCTCCCGGTCCCAAAACACTGAAGCTTTCTTT
.,TRBJ2-7,15,TRBV4-1,.,CASSQKTDLGDEQYF,TGCGCCAGCAGCCAAAAGACGGACCTCGGGGACGAGCAGTACTTC
once,TRBJ2-6,16,TRBV2,.,CASIYRETSGANVLTF,TGTGCCAGCATATACAGGGAAACCTCTGGGGCCAACGTCCTGACTTTC
.,TRBJ2-3,16,TRBV19,TRBD2,CASSGRLAGELDTQYF,TGTGCCAGTAGTGGTCGGTTAGCGGGTGAGCTAGATACGCAGTATTTT
.,TRBJ1-2,15,TRBV29-1,TRBD1,CSVEGEDRVNYGYTF,TGCAGCGTTGAAGGGGAGGACAGGGTCAACTATGGCTACACCTTC
.,TRBJ2-7,13,TRBV3-1/TRBV3-2,.,CASSQDTPTEQYF,TGTGCCAGCAGCCAAGATACCCCGACCGAGCAGTACTTC
.,TRBJ2-3,16,TRBV7-9,TRBD1,CASMAPRDRGTDTQYF,TGTGCCAGCATGGCCCCCCGGGACAGGGGGACAGATACGCAGTATTTT
.,TRBJ2-7,15,TRBV7-2,.,CASSLRSHGSHEQYF,TGTGCCAGCAGCTTACGGTCACATGGCAGCCACGAGCAGTACTTC
.,TRBJ1-2,14,TRBV5-4,.,CASSLATDFYGYTF,TGTGCCAGCAGCTTGGCCACGGACTTCTATGGCTACACCTTC
.,TRBJ2-3,16,TRBV7-2,TRBD2,CASSLAQRGGADTQYF,TGTGCCAGCAGCTTAGCGCAGCGGGGGGGGGCAGATACGCAGTATTTT
.,TRBJ2-3,16,TRBV7-6,TRBD2,CASSSRPGLQDDTQYF,TGTGCCAGCAGCTCTCGCCCGGGACTACAGGACGATACGCAGTATTTT
once,TRBJ2-5,11,TRBV27,.,CASSFYKTQYF,TGTGCCAGCAGTTTCTACAAGACCCAGTACTTC
.,TRBJ2-2,15,TRBV7-6,.,CASSLGIPWTGELFF,TGTGCCAGCAGCTTAGGGATCCCTTGGACCGGGGAGCTGTTTTTT
.,TRBJ1-1,15,TRBV10-1,.,CASSAAGTGNTEAFF,TGCGCCAGCAGTGCCGCCGGTACAGGGAACACTGAAGCTTTCTTT
.,TRBJ2-1,14,TRBV4-2,.,CASSQDSRLGEQFF,TGTGCCAGCAGCCAAGATTCCCGCCTAGGTGAGCAGTTCTTC
.,TRBJ2-4,15,TRBV6-5,TRBD1,CASSYSTGGKNIQYF,TGTGCCAGCAGTTACTCGACAGGGGGCAAAAACATTCAGTACTTC
.,TRBJ2-7,13,TRBV2,TRBD2,CASWREATYEQYF,TGTGCCAGCTGGCGGGAGGCTACCTACGAGCAGTACTTC
.,TRBJ2-7,13,TRBV25-1,.,CASSEPRVYEQYF,TGTGCCAGCAGTGAACCAAGGGTCTACGAGCAGTACTTC
.,TRBJ1-1,14,TRBV6-6,TRBD1,CASAATGAATEAFF,TGTGCCAGCGCGGCGACAGGGGCCGCCACTGAAGCTTTCTTT
.,TRBJ2-5,13,TRBV11-2,.,CASSLRWGETQYF,TGTGCCAGCAGCTTAAGGTGGGGGGAGACCCAGTACTTC